This record concerns one TCR beta chain sequence. The antigen remains undetermined. The sample is drawn from a study of early stage breast cancer tumors. Findings of the study overall: Commonly generated sequences made up most enriched TCRB sequences shared between patients. Bulk DNA sequencing of unsorted cells missed chain pairing and markers. Blood repertoires resembled normal breast more than tumor.

V dropped 8 bases and J dropped 3 bases, with 13 bases sitting between them. The CDR3 has 14 amino acids. The germline gives CDR1 MDHEN, CDR2 SYDVKM. Sequenced by immunoSEQ multiplex PCR; TCRdb stores in-frame clones only, minus some. The data contain about 5,500 clones, 70% of them singletons. Normal breast often needed 100-300 mg of tissue for enough DNA. This clonotype was sampled from a person between 55 and 70 years old with breast cancer. Sequenced input: normal breast tissue next to the tumor. V usage is TRBV28 and J usage is TRBJ2-2, with D perhaps TRBD2 (6 bases). The CDR3 loop reads CASRGREDTGELFF. CDR3 bases: TGTGCCAGCCGGGGCAGGGAGGACACCGGGGAGCTGTTTTTT. The full variable domain, in which reference TRBV28 and TRBJ2-2 provide the parts outside the CDR3, is DVKVTQSSRYLVKRTGEKVFLECVQDMDHENMFWYRQDPGLGLRLIYFSYDVKMKEKGDIPEGYSVSREKKERFSLILESASTNQTSMYLCASRGREDTGELFFGEGSRLTVL.